The 16 T cell receptor beta chains reported below all come from one sample, sequenced in a study of post-analysis software for immune sequencing data. Study outcomes and limitations: A few TRBV segments occurring more often in patients than controls included TRBV5-6, TRBV5-1 and TRBV20-1.

Built from TCR beta cDNA, the libraries had unique molecular identifiers in them. TCRdb passed the PCR reads through MiXCR, listing each CDR3 protein once. Here the sample spans a few hundred thousand distinct CDR3 sequences, approximately 33% being singletons. No antigen has been identified for these receptors. The sample comprised blood. These receptor sequences come from a girl between 10 and 17 years old with multiple sclerosis.

The J gene is TRBJ2-1, the V gene TRBV9, with 7 bases aligning to TRBD2. This CDR3 contains 16 residues. V dropped 0 bases and J dropped 2; count of bases not matched to a gene: 5. Germline values: CDR1 SGDLS, CDR2 YYNGEE. The CDR3 region is CASSVGSSGPYNEQFF. CDR3 DNA: TGTGCCAGCAGCGTAGGCTCTAGCGGACCCTACAATGAGCAGTTCTTC.

V gene TRBV2 combines with J gene TRBJ1-2, with 7 bases that match TRBD1. The CDR3 spans 14 residues. Germline V gives CDR1 SNHLY, CDR2 FYNNEI. The trim removed 5 bases at V and 7 bases at J, leaving 10 bases unmatched. CDR3 sequence: CASSFFDRQGGYTF. The CDR3 DNA reads TGTGCCAGCAGTTTCTTCGACAGACAGGGTGGCTACACCTTC.

The V and J genes are TRBV6-2 or TRBV6-3 and TRBJ2-7; D unresolved. The V gene's germline CDR1 is MNHEY and CDR2 SVGEGT. This CDR3 is built from 13 residues. V was clipped by 2 bases and J by 3 bases, with 8 bases between them. The CDR3 DNA reads TGTGCCAGCAGTTACGGGCAGATCTACGAGCAGTACTTC. Translated, it gives CASSYGQIYEQYF.

This chain links TRBV12-3 or TRBV12-4 with TRBJ1-1, with a weak D call TRBD1 (5 bases). V was cut by 6 bases and J by 8 bases, with 16 bases left in between. The CDR3 consists of 13 residues. CDR3: CASSLGLPHEAFF. The CDR3 DNA sequence: TGTGCCAGCAGCCTGGGACTCCCCCACGAAGCTTTCTTT.

The chain has TRBV7-2 and TRBJ2-2; D remains ambiguous. CDR1 is SGHTA and CDR2 is FQGNSA in the germline V gene. The CDR3 length is 16 residues. The V end was cut by 5 bases, the J end by 4 bases, with 17 bases between. The CDR3, as DNA: TGTGCCAGCAGCCCATACACCACGGCGGTCACCGGGGAGCTGTTTTTT. Translated, it gives CASSPYTTAVTGELFF.

V usage is TRBV12-3 or TRBV12-4 and J usage is TRBJ2-5, with D perhaps TRBD2 (6 bases). CDR3 length: 15 amino acids. V was clipped by 6 bases and J by 3 bases, with 17 bases between them. For the CDR3, the DNA is TGTGCCAGCAGCCAACTGCTGGGGGGAGAAGAGACCCAGTACTTC. Its protein product is CASSQLLGGEETQYF.

This clonotype was counted ten times or more. The chain links TRBV29-1 to TRBJ2-4; 9 bases fit TRBD1. The CDR3 length is 15 residues. Trimming removed 6 bases from V and 3 bases from J; junction bases left unmatched: 9. Germline V lookup: CDR1 SQVTM, CDR2 ANQGSEA. The CDR3 region has the DNA TGCAGCGTACGGGACAGGGATTTCGTCAAAAACATTCAGTACTTC. Its translation: CSVRDRDFVKNIQYF. The variable domain in full, with the rest retrieved from reference TRBV29-1 and TRBJ2-4, is SAVISQKPSRDICQRGTSLTIQCQVDSQVTMMFWYRQQPGQSLTLIATANQGSEATYESGFVIDKFPISRPNLTFSTLTVSNMSPEDSSIYLCSVRDRDFVKNIQYFGAGTRLSVL.

This clonotype was detected only a few times. V gene TRBV5-7 combines with J gene TRBJ2-5; either TRBD1 or TRBD2 may supply D (5 bases each). TRBV5-7 is given ORF status, its function remaining uncertain. V was pared by 3 bases and J by 2 bases, with 11 bases between. This CDR3 comprises 14 residues. The CDR3 here is CASSSWGTQETQYF. In DNA, the CDR3 is TGTGCCAGCAGCTCGTGGGGGACGCAAGAGACCCAGTACTTC.

The chain is built from TRBV10-3 and TRBJ1-5; D gene uncertain. The CDR3 has 14 amino acids. V was clipped by 6 bases and J by 0 bases, with 9 bases between them. Germline assignment: CDR1 ENHRY and CDR2 SYGVKD. This CDR3 is CAISISDSNQPQHF. The CDR3 nucleotides are TGTGCCATCAGCATCAGCGATAGCAATCAGCCCCAGCATTTT.

About this clonotype: A read error may produce the germline difference seen at one junction end. This sequence joins TRBV4-1 and TRBJ2-6; 8 bases are shared with TRBD1. Germline lookup yields CDR1 MGHRA and CDR2 YSYEKL. This CDR3 has 18 amino acids. CDR3 bases: TGCGCTAGCAGCTTACGGACAGGGTCGGTCTCTGGGGCCAACGTCCTGACTTTC. This codes for CASSLRTGSVSGANVLTF.

This clonotype has just a few counts. This rearrangement joins TRBV12-3 or TRBV12-4 to TRBJ1-6, with D uncertain. The CDR3 runs 12 residues. V was pared by 3 bases and J by 9 bases, with 6 bases between. CDR3 protein: CASSFTGSPLHF. CDR3 in DNA: TGTGCCAGCAGTTTTACGGGTTCACCCCTCCACTTT.

This clonotype has a handful of counts. V and J are TRBV5-1 and TRBJ2-3; the D is unclear. The length of the CDR3 is 16 residues. V dropped 5 bases and J dropped 3 bases, with 19 bases sitting between them. The germline V gene encodes CDR1 SGHRS and CDR2 YFSETQ. In DNA, the CDR3 is TGCGCCAGCAGTTCGGCGGCGGAGCCGAGGACAGATACGCAGTATTTT. As protein: CASSSAAEPRTDTQYF.

In DNA form, the CDR3 reads TGTGCCAGCAGGTCGGCAGGCGAGGTGGGAAAAGAGCAGTACTTC. Translated: CASRSAGEVGKEQYF. The chain employs TRBV12-3 or TRBV12-4 and TRBJ2-4; D unresolved. The CDR3 consists of 15 residues. V was shortened by 6 bases and J by 13 bases, with 25 bases between the two germline ends.

The V gene is TRBV7-3, the J gene TRBJ1-1; a possible D gene is TRBD1 (5 bases). V gave up 4 bases and J gave up 1 base, with 13 bases separating them. The CDR3 is made up of 15 amino acids. Germline loops: CDR1 SGHTA, CDR2 FQGTGA. CDR3 amino acids: CASSWDGRTNTEAFF. The DNA of the CDR3 is TGTGCCAGCAGCTGGGACGGACGGACGAACACTGAAGCTTTCTTT.

This chain uses TRBV5-1 with TRBJ2-7; 11 positions match TRBD2. The CDR3 loop spans 16 amino acids. V was clipped by 5 bases and J by 2 bases; unmatched bases: 9. CDR1 is SGHRS and CDR2 is YFSETQ in the germline V gene. CDR3 coding DNA: TGCGCCAGCAGGTCGTTGGGGACTAGCGGAACCTACGAGCAGTACTTC. Translating gives CASRSLGTSGTYEQYF.

This chain joins TRBV6-5 and TRBJ2-1; D could derive from TRBD1 or TRBD2 (5 bases each). The CDR3 loop spans 12 amino acids. Trimming cost V 6 bases and J 8 bases, with 11 bases left between them. Germline lookup yields CDR1 MNHEY and CDR2 SVGAGI. CDR3 DNA: TGTGCCAGCAGGGGGGTTGCGGATGAGCAGTTCTTC. This translates into CASRGVADEQFF.